A single sample gave rise to the 3 T cell receptor beta chains below, sequenced in a study of T-cell reconstitution after alpha-beta-depleted transplantation in children. For TCRbeta, the library was prepared with unique molecular identifiers. One entry per CDR3 protein results from TCRdb running MiXCR on the PCR reads. This table holds about 610,000 distinct CDR3 sequences, more than 9% found once. Sequenced here: PBMCs from the stem cell graft donor, sampled from the stem cell graft. The receptors come from a human donor who donated a stem cell graft to a child with acute myeloid leukemia.

This clonotype was found a few times. The chain's CDR3 is CASLRDTNTGELFF. The CDR3 nucleotides read TGTGCCAGCCTCCGGGACACTAACACCGGGGAGCTGTTTTTT. V and J are TRBV7-9 and TRBJ2-2; perhaps TRBD1 as D (6 bases). The CDR3 is 14 amino acids. V lost 8 bases and J lost 2, with 12 bases in between. Per germline, CDR1 SEHNR and CDR2 FQNEAQ (reference sequence).

This clonotype appeared many times. This chain uses TRBV10-3 with TRBJ2-5; 8 bases are a match to TRBD1. Trimming at V came to 2 bases and at J to 5 bases, leaving 10 bases not matched to a gene. This CDR3 has 16 residues. The germline CDR1 and CDR2 sequences are ENHRY and SYGVKD. The CDR3 bases are TGTGCCATCAGTGAGCCATCGGGACAGGTGGCGGAGACCCAGTACTTC. It codes for CAISEPSGQVAETQYF.

The J gene is TRBJ2-5, the V gene TRBV20-1, with 8 bases fitting TRBD2. Trimming took 0 bases from V and 9 from J; bases not matched to a gene: 9. CDR3 size: 14 residues. Germline values: CDR1 DFQATT, CDR2 SNEGSKA (reference sequence). The CDR3 region has the DNA TGCAGTGCTAGAGATGCGGCGGGAGCGGGGGCCCAGTACTTC. The encoded protein is CSARDAAGAGAQYF.